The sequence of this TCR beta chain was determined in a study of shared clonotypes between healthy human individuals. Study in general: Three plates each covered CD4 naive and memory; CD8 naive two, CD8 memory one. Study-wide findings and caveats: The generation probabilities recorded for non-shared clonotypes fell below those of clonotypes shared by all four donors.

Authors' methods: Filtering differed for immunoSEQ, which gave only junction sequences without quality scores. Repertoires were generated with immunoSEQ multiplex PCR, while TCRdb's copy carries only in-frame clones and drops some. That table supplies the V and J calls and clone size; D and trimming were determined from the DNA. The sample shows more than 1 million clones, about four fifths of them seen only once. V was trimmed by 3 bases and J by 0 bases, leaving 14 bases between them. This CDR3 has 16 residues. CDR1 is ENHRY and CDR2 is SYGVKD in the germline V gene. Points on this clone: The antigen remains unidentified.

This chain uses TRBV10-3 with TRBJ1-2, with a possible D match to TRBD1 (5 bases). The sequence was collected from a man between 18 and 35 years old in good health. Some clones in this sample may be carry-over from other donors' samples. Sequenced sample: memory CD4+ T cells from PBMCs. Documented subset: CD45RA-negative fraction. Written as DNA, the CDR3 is TGTGCCATCAGTGATGAGGGGAAAAGAGCTAACTATGGCTACACCTTC. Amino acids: CAISDEGKRANYGYTF.